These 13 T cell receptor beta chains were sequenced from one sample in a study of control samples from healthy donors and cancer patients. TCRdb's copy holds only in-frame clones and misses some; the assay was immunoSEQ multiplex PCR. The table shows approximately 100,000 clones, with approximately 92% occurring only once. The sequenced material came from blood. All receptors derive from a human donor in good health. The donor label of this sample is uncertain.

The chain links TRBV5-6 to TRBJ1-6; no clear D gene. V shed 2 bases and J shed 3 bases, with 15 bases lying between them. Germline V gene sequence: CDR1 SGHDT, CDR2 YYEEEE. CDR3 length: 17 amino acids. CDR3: CASSFLRPSFYNSPLHF. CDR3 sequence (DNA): TGTGCCAGCAGCTTCCTGAGGCCTTCCTTCTATAATTCACCCCTCCACTTT.

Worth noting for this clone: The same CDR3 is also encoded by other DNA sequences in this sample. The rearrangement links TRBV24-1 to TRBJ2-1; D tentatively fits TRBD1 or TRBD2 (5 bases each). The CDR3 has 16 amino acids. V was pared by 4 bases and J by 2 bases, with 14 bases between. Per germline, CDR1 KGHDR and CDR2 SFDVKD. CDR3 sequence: CATSDPGQGTYNEQFF. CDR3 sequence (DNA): TGTGCCACCAGTGACCCGGGGCAGGGTACCTACAATGAGCAGTTCTTC.

The DNA of the CDR3 is TGTGCCAGCAGCCAAATGAGCACCGGAAACACCATATATTTT. Amino acid sequence: CASSQMSTGNTIYF. The chain is built from TRBV14 and TRBJ1-3; D gene ambiguous. Trimming pared 2 bases from V and 4 bases from J, leaving 9 bases between. Germline loops: CDR1 SGHDN, CDR2 FVKESK. The CDR3 loop spans 14 amino acids.

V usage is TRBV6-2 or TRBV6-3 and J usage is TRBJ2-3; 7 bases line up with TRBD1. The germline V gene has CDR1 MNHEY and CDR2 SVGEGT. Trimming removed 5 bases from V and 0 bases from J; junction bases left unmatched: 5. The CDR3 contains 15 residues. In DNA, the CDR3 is TGTGCCAGCAGTAACCGGGACAGTAGCACAGATACGCAGTATTTT. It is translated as CASSNRDSSTDTQYF.

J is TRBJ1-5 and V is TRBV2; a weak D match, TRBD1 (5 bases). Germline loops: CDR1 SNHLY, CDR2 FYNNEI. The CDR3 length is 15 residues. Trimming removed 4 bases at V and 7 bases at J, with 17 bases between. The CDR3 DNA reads TGTGCCAGCAGTGTAGGGGCGGGGGGTGGGCAGCCCCAGCATTTT. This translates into CASSVGAGGGQPQHF.

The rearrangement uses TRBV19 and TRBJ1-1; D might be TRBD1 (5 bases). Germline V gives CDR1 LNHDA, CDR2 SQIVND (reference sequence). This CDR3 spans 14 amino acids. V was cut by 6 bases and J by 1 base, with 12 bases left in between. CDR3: CASSAGTANTEAFF. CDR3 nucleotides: TGTGCCAGTAGCGCCGGGACGGCGAACACTGAAGCTTTCTTT.

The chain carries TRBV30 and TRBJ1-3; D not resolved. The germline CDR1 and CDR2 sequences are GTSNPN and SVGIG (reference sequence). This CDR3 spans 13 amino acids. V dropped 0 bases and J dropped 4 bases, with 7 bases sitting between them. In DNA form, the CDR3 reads TGTGCCTGGAGTGTACATGGGGGAAACACCATATATTTT. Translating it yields CAWSVHGGNTIYF.

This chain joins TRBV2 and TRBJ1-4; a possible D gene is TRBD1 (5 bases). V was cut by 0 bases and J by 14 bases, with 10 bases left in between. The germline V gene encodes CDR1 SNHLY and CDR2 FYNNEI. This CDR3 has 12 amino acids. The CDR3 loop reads CASSEAGGVLFF. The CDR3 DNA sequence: TGTGCCAGCAGTGAAGCGGGGGGGGTGCTGTTTTTT. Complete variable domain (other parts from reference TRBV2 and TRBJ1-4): EPEVTQTPSHQVTQMGQEVILRCVPISNHLYFYWYRQILGQKVEFLVSFYNNEISEKSEIFDDQFSVERPDGSNFTLKIRSTKLEDSAMYFCASSEAGGVLFFGSGTQLSVL.

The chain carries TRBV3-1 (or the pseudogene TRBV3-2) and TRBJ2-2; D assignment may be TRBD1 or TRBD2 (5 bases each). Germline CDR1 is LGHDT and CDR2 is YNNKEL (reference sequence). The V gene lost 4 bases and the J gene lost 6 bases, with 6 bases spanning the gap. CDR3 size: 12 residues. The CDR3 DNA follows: TGTGCCAGCAGCCGGGGACCCGGGGAGCTGTTTTTT. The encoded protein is CASSRGPGELFF.

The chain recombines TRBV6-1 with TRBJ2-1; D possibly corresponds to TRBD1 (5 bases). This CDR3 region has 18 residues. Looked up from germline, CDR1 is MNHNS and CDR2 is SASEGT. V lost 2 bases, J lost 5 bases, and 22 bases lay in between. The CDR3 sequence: CASSETSSGVGVDNEQFF. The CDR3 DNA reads TGTGCCAGCAGTGAAACCTCCAGTGGGGTAGGGGTGGACAATGAGCAGTTCTTC.

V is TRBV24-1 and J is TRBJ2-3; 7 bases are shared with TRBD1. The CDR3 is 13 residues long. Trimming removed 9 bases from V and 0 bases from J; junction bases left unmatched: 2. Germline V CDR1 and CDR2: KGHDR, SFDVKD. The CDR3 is CATSDRSTDTQYF. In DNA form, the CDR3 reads TGTGCCACCTCGGACAGGAGCACAGATACGCAGTATTTT.

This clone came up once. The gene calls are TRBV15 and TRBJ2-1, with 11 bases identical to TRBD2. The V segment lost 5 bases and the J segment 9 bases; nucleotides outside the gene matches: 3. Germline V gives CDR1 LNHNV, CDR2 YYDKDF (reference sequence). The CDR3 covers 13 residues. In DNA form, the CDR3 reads TGTGCCACCAGCTTCGGGACTAGCGGTGAGCAGTTCTTC. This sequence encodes CATSFGTSGEQFF. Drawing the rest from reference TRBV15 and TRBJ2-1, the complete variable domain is DAMVIQNPRYQVTQFGKPVTLSCSQTLNHNVMYWYQQKSSQAPKLLFHYYDKDFNNEADTPDNFQSRRPNTSFCFLDIRSPGLGDTAMYLCATSFGTSGEQFFGPGTRLTVL.

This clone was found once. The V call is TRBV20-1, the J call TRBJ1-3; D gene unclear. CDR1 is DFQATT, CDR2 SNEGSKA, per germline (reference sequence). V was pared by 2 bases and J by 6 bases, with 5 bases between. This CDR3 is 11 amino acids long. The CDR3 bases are TGCAGTGCTAGACAAGAAAACACCATATATTTT. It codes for CSARQENTIYF.